This TCR beta chain was identified in a study of cytomegalovirus exposure and HLA in healthy donors. Study-wide background: The same platform was used for the 120 validation repertoires and the 500 to 700 first-cohort repertoires, a later analysis reported. Findings and caveats of the study: The classifier reportedly diagnosed cytomegalovirus status with high sensitivity and specificity. Many donors carried some public TCRs, although rarity characterized most TCR sequences.

Turning to this clone: The antigen is not known.

The method was immunoSEQ multiplex PCR; TCRdb's version includes in-frame clones alone and lacks a portion of them. The table has 150,000 to 200,000 clones, just under 90% seen once; the top ten hold more than 1.3%. The CDR3 covers 15 residues. Germline CDR1 and CDR2: SGHDN and FVKESK. V gave up 5 bases and J gave up 3 bases; unmatched junction bases: 4. V is TRBV14 and J is TRBJ2-1; 10 bases align to TRBD2. Source material: PBMCs. The origin of this receptor is a woman aged 25 to 39 in good health and CMV-seronegative. The CDR3, as DNA: TGTGCCAGCAGCTTCGGGACTAGCGACTACAATGAGCAGTTCTTC. This codes for CASSFGTSDYNEQFF.